These 4 T cell receptor beta chains originate from one sample sequenced in a study of sequential checkpoint blockade in melanoma. Profiling relied on immunoSEQ multiplex PCR, and the TCRdb table lists in-frame clones only, not all of them. The sample shows approximately 4,500 clones, less than 25% of them seen only once. Specified treatment: randomized to nivolumab then ipilimumab (arm A) or the reverse (arm B). The specimen comprised tumor tissue (inferred from file names), sampled from a patient given nivolumab and ipilimumab in sequence. These receptors originate from a human donor with melanoma.

V usage is TRBV11-3 and J usage is TRBJ2-3, with TRBD2 matching over 10 bases. The germline V gene has CDR1 SGHNT and CDR2 YENEEA. This CDR3 has 15 amino acids. The ends lost 5 bases at V and 6 bases at J; junction bases unmatched: 8. In DNA, the CDR3 is TGTGCCAGCAGCGTCGTAGCGGGGGGCCGGGATACGCAGTATTTT. Translating it yields CASSVVAGGRDTQYF.

The J gene is TRBJ2-5, the V gene TRBV28, with D maybe TRBD2 (6 bases). CDR1 MDHEN and CDR2 SYDVKM come from the germline V gene. CDR3 length equals 13 residues. V lost 6 bases and J lost 7, with 15 bases in between. Here the CDR3 DNA reads TGTGCCAGCAGGGTTAGCGGACCGGGGACCCAGTACTTC. Encoded protein: CASRVSGPGTQYF. The full variable domain, rest sourced from reference TRBV28 and TRBJ2-5, is DVKVTQSSRYLVKRTGEKVFLECVQDMDHENMFWYRQDPGLGLRLIYFSYDVKMKEKGDIPEGYSVSREKKERFSLILESASTNQTSMYLCASRVSGPGTQYFGPGTRLLVL.

The sample holds a few counts of this clone. The V gene is TRBV6-8, the J gene TRBJ2-1; 8 nucleotides match TRBD2. The CDR3 has 14 residues. Germline CDR1 is MNHGY and CDR2 is SAAAGT. Germline trimming cut 6 bases from V and 9 bases from J; bases unmatched to any gene: 10. CDR3 coding DNA: TGTGCCAGCAGCTCCCCGGGGGGGCCGGGTGAGCAGTTCTTC. Amino acid sequence: CASSSPGGPGEQFF.

This clone is medium-sized in the sample. V and J are TRBV11-3 and TRBJ2-2, with 8 positions matching TRBD1. CDR3 size: 15 residues. CDR1 and CDR2 (germline): SGHNT, YENEEA. Germline trimming cut 5 bases from V and 3 bases from J; bases unmatched to any gene: 5. The CDR3 DNA sequence: TGTGCCAGCAGCCTCGACAGGGGTGACACCGGGGAGCTGTTTTTT. Residues: CASSLDRGDTGELFF.